The text below deals with one TCR beta chain. What it binds is not known. This entry is derived from a study of T cell responses to AZD1222 COVID-19 vaccine. Germline trimming cut 4 bases from V and 4 bases from J; bases unmatched to any gene: 10. The CDR3 spans 15 residues. The germline V gene has CDR1 LGHDT and CDR2 YNNKEL (reference sequence). The repertoire was sequenced with immunoSEQ multiplex PCR; TCRdb's copy has only in-frame clones and lacks some. The sample carries some 60,000 clones, about 74% recorded once. Study results and limitations: The span of vaccine-associated CD4 TCRs extended across spike, with dominance at 160-218 and 743-854. Possibly, clonal diversity was underestimated; donors were largely white British and included more females. Only a handful of individuals given AZD1222 were seropositive at baseline. The repertoires were collected only after the peak T cell response.

The clonotype was recovered from an adult who received the AZD1222 COVID-19 vaccine. The rearrangement joins TRBV3-1 (or the pseudogene TRBV3-2) to TRBJ2-7; 7 bases align to TRBD2. The starting material was peripheral blood, obtained 28 days after the second AZD1222 dose. DNA for the CDR3: TGTGCCAGCAGCCCCCCCGCCGGGAGGTTTTACGAGCAGTACTTC. Its protein is CASSPPAGRFYEQYF.